These 10 T cell receptor beta chains came from one sample sequenced in a study of T cells in Graves' hyperthyroidism and ophthalmopathy. RNA transcripts gave rise to amplified TCR beta CDR3 regions. With the HTBI primer set, the TCR CDR3 went through a first round of RT-PCR. Each CDR3 protein is one row after TCRdb ran MiXCR on the multiplex PCR reads. The profile shows about 720,000 distinct CDR3 sequences, about 19% of them singletons. The specimen was blood. Receptors were obtained from a woman in her 50s with Graves' hyperthyroidism that later progressed to Graves' ophthalmopathy.

In its sample, this clonotype was seen many times. This chain connects TRBV18 to TRBJ1-1; maybe TRBD1 (6 bases). V shed 4 bases and J shed 3 bases, with 9 bases lying between them. Germline lookup yields CDR1 KGHSH and CDR2 LQKENI. The CDR3 totals 13 residues. The CDR3 nucleotides are TGTGCCAGCTCACGGGGGCAGGACACTGAAGCTTTCTTT. Its translation: CASSRGQDTEAFF.

This clonotype was seen ten or more times. The chain recombines TRBV13 with TRBJ1-1; the D gene is possibly TRBD1 (5 bases). There are 12 residues in the CDR3. Germline CDR1 is PRHDT and CDR2 is FYEKMQ (reference sequence). Deletions cut 11 bases from V and 4 bases from J, with 14 bases between. CDR3 bases: TGTGCCTCACGGGACGTGGTCACTGAAGCTTTCTTT. It is translated as CASRDVVTEAFF.

The table lists this clonotype with many counts. This sequence joins TRBV10-3 and TRBJ1-2, with a weak D call TRBD1 (5 bases). Trimming pared 9 bases from V and 1 base from J, leaving 21 bases between. CDR1 and CDR2 from the germline V gene are ENHRY and SYGVKD. The CDR3 is 16 amino acids. CDR3 coding DNA: TGTGCCATACGTCCGGCGGGGCCTAATATTAACTATGGCTACACCTTC. Protein sequence: CAIRPAGPNINYGYTF.

The chain couples TRBV3-1 to TRBJ1-4; the D is unclear. CDR3 length equals 12 residues. Germline V lookup: CDR1 LGHDT, CDR2 YNNKEL (reference sequence). The V end was cut by 6 bases, the J end by 4 bases, with 6 bases between. The CDR3 DNA reads TGTGCCAGCAGGGCCAGTAATGAAAAACTGTTTTTT. Its protein is CASRASNEKLFF.

This clonotype was counted ten times or more. The chain links TRBV2 to TRBJ2-5; D may match TRBD1 or TRBD2 (5 bases each). V lost 4 bases and J lost 2, with 14 bases in between. The CDR3 is 15 amino acids. CDR1 SNHLY and CDR2 FYNNEI come from the germline V gene. The CDR3 region is CASSVAGTRQETQYF. The CDR3 DNA sequence: TGTGCCAGCAGTGTCGCAGGGACGCGGCAAGAGACCCAGTACTTC.

This clonotype has only a few counts. The CDR3 loop reads CASSGGQGVDEQYF. The DNA for the CDR3 is TGTGCCAGCAGTGGGGGACAGGGGGTCGACGAGCAGTACTTC. The genes are TRBV2 and TRBJ2-7; 11 bases agree with TRBD1. The CDR3 has 14 residues. Germline CDR1 reads SNHLY; CDR2 reads FYNNEI. Trimming removed 4 bases from V and 5 bases from J; junction bases left unmatched: 4.

At least ten counts were recorded for this clonotype. This sequence joins TRBV11-2 and TRBJ1-1; D remains unclear. CDR1 is SGHAT, CDR2 FQNNGV, per germline. The CDR3 sequence is 12 residues long. The V and J ends lost 6 bases and 0 bases respectively, with 5 bases between them. The CDR3, as DNA: TGTGCCAGCAGTTTTATGAACACTGAAGCTTTCTTT. Translated: CASSFMNTEAFF.

This clonotype was picked up many times. The V gene is TRBV2, the J gene TRBJ2-7; 10 bases fit TRBD2. Germline V lookup: CDR1 SNHLY, CDR2 FYNNEI. The CDR3 is 14 amino acids. Trimming removed 6 bases from V and 4 bases from J; junction bases left unmatched: 6. DNA for the CDR3: TGTGCCAGCAGAGCCGGGACTAGCGCTTACGAGCAGTACTTC. Translated, it gives CASRAGTSAYEQYF. The full variable domain, rest sourced from reference TRBV2 and TRBJ2-7, is EPEVTQTPSHQVTQMGQEVILRCVPISNHLYFYWYRQILGQKVEFLVSFYNNEISEKSEIFDDQFSVERPDGSNFTLKIRSTKLEDSAMYFCASRAGTSAYEQYFGPGTRLTVT.

This clonotype appeared many times. V gene TRBV5-1 combines with J gene TRBJ2-7; either TRBD1 or TRBD2 may fit D (6 bases each). Trimming shortened V by 4 bases and J by 5 bases, and 16 bases separated the two germline ends. CDR3 length: 14 amino acids. CDR1 is SGHRS and CDR2 is YFSETQ in the germline V gene. CDR3 nucleotide sequence: TGCGCCAGCAGCCCCGGAAGGGGGGATGACGAGCAGTACTTC. Its protein product is CASSPGRGDDEQYF.

The chain uses TRBV4-1 and TRBJ1-1, with D maybe TRBD1 (6 bases). The CDR3 runs 14 residues. The ends were cut back, 8 bases at V and 1 base at J, with 14 bases in the middle. Germline V gene data show CDR1 as MGHRA and CDR2 as YSYEKL. The CDR3 nucleotides are TGCGCCAGCGCCCAGATGGGGGCGAACACTGAAGCTTTCTTT. Translation: CASAQMGANTEAFF.